These 9 T cell receptor beta chains came from one sample sequenced in a study of T cell responses to AZD1222 COVID-19 vaccine (dated by TCRdb to the early 2020s). The receptor library was made with the immunoSEQ multiplex PCR assay. TCRdb mirrors the immuneACCESS table, restricted to in-frame sequences. Some clones are absent from its copies; in checked studies, under half trace to an unresolved V gene, and the reason for the others is unknown. The table for this sample lists roughly 180,000 clones; 88% of them were counted only once. The ten largest make up 0.49% of the sample. This specimen's time point label, per the study, means: baseline before first vaccination. The source material was peripheral blood, sampled on day 0 of AZD1222 vaccination. These receptors were obtained from an adult in good health.

The rearrangement uses TRBV5-1 and TRBJ2-7; D assignment may be TRBD1 or TRBD2 (5 bases each). This CDR3 has 15 residues. Germline values: CDR1 SGHRS, CDR2 YFSETQ. Trimming took off 0 bases at V and 5 bases at J, with 15 bases between the two ends. DNA for the CDR3: TGCGCCAGCAGCTTGGAGGGGAGCAGGGTCGACGAGCAGTACTTC. It codes for CASSLEGSRVDEQYF.

The V and J genes are TRBV12-3 or TRBV12-4 and TRBJ1-3; D ambiguous. CDR3 length: 13 amino acids. Trimming pared 5 bases from V and 0 bases from J, leaving 5 bases between. CDR3 region: CASSPRSGNTIYF. The CDR3, as DNA: TGTGCCAGCAGTCCCCGCTCTGGAAACACCATATATTTT.

The chain recombines TRBV4-3 with TRBJ2-7, with D possibly TRBD1 on 6 matching bases. Between the trimmed V and J ends, which lost 2 bases and 6 bases, there was a span of 11 bases. The CDR3 sequence is 13 residues long. Germline V gene sequence: CDR1 LGHNA, CDR2 YSLEER. This CDR3 reads CASSQTQGREQYF. The DNA of the CDR3 is TGCGCCAGCAGCCAAACACAGGGTCGCGAGCAGTACTTC.

The gene calls are TRBV6-6 and TRBJ1-2; TRBD1 agrees at 8 bases. This CDR3 spans 13 amino acids. J lost 4 bases, V lost 6 bases, and 4 bases had no gene match. Germline V gene sequence: CDR1 MNHNY, CDR2 SVGAGI (reference sequence). DNA for the CDR3: TGTGCCAGCAGCATGGACAGGGTCTATGGCTACACCTTC. Translation: CASSMDRVYGYTF.

This clone was picked up one time. The gene calls are TRBV7-2 and TRBJ2-1; D gene unclear. This CDR3 is built from 16 residues. The germline gives CDR1 SGHTA, CDR2 FQGNSA. The V end was cut by 0 bases, the J end by 0 bases, with 9 bases between. In DNA, the CDR3 is TGTGCCAGCAGCTTAGCCTTTTCGCTCTCCTACAATGAGCAGTTCTTC. Its protein is CASSLAFSLSYNEQFF.

The chain links TRBV5-1 to TRBJ1-1; the match to TRBD1 covers 7 bases. Germline CDR1 SGHRS, CDR2 YFSETQ. Trimming at V came to 4 bases and at J to 1 base, leaving 7 bases not matched to a gene. The CDR3 is 15 residues long. The CDR3 bases are TGCGCCAGCAGCGACCCCAGGACAGGGAACACTGAAGCTTTCTTT. Its translation is CASSDPRTGNTEAFF.

V gene TRBV7-9 combines with J gene TRBJ2-7; the D gene is possibly TRBD2 (6 bases). The CDR3 extends over 13 amino acids. Germline values: CDR1 SEHNR, CDR2 FQNEAQ (reference sequence). Trimming cost V 5 bases and J 6 bases, with 14 bases left between them. The CDR3 loop is CASSPPGGPEQYF. CDR3 DNA: TGTGCCAGCAGCCCGCCCGGGGGACCCGAGCAGTACTTC.

The chain couples TRBV6-5 to TRBJ2-1, with unresolved D. Trimming removed 3 bases at V and 0 bases at J, with 12 bases between. In germline, CDR1 is MNHEY, CDR2 SVGAGI. The CDR3 runs 16 residues. CDR3 region: CASSYSPTLSYNEQFF. The CDR3 bases are TGTGCCAGCAGTTATTCACCGACCCTCTCCTACAATGAGCAGTTCTTC.

This sequence joins TRBV6-6 and TRBJ1-1; 10 bases are shared with TRBD1. V shed 6 bases, J shed 3 bases, and the junction held 10 bases outside the gene matches. The CDR3 has 16 residues. Germline CDR1 is MNHNY and CDR2 is SVGAGI (reference sequence). CDR3 nucleotides: TGTGCCAGCAGCCAATCCGGGACAGGGGACCACACTGAAGCTTTCTTT. Translating it yields CASSQSGTGDHTEAFF.